The 30 T cell receptor beta chains listed next were all sequenced from one sample in a study of shared clonotypes between healthy human individuals. Naive CD8 isolation took CD45RO-negative cells positively selected for CCR7 and excluded terminally differentiated effector memory CD45RA+ cells. The repertoire was sequenced with immunoSEQ multiplex PCR; TCRdb's copy has only in-frame clones and lacks some. The repertoire holds about 2 million clones, about 95% seen once, with 0.85% to 1.2% in the top ten. Sequencing used naive CD8+ T cells sorted from blood. All receptors derive from a man aged 18 to 30 in good health.

This chain joins TRBV11-2 and TRBJ1-2; D remains unclear. V lost 5 bases and J 0 bases, leaving 7 bases between the germline ends. Germline CDR1 is SGHAT and CDR2 is FQNNGV. The CDR3 runs 13 residues. The CDR3 nucleotides read TGTGCCAGCAGCCCCACTACTAACTATGGCTACACCTTC. This encodes CASSPTTNYGYTF.

J is TRBJ1-2 and V is TRBV5-4; D not certain. The CDR3 is 14 amino acids. From germline, CDR1 is SGHNT and CDR2 YYREEE (reference sequence). The germline V and J ends were trimmed by 4 bases and 8 bases, with 18 bases remaining between them. The CDR3 DNA reads as TGTGCCAGCAGCCCGGCCGGGTCTCACAAGGGCTACACCTTC. Protein sequence: CASSPAGSHKGYTF.

The chain uses TRBV5-1 and TRBJ2-7; no definite D call. The CDR3 is made up of 14 amino acids. The V gene lost 0 bases and the J gene lost 2 bases, with 9 bases spanning the gap. CDR1 and CDR2 (germline): SGHRS, YFSETQ. CDR3 protein: CASSLGPLPYEQYF. The DNA for the CDR3 is TGCGCCAGCAGCTTGGGACCCTTACCCTACGAGCAGTACTTC. Full variable domain (remainder filled in from reference TRBV5-1 and TRBJ2-7): KAGVTQTPRYLIKTRGQQVTLSCSPISGHRSVSWYQQTPGQGLQFLFEYFSETQRNKGNFPGRFSGRQFSNSRSEMNVSTLELGDSALYLCASSLGPLPYEQYFGPGTRLTVT.

The chain has TRBV30 and TRBJ1-3; a possible D gene is TRBD1 (6 bases). Germline CDR1 and CDR2: GTSNPN and SVGIG (reference sequence). The CDR3 is 11 amino acids. V was shortened by 5 bases and J by 12 bases, with 14 bases between the two germline ends. The CDR3 protein is CAWSDRTFIYF. The CDR3 nucleotides are TGTGCCTGGTCTGACAGGACCTTCATATATTTT.

As for this clone: The sample has other DNA sequences that encode this CDR3 too. The chain employs TRBV27 and TRBJ1-4, with D uncertain. Per the germline V gene, CDR1 is MNHEY and CDR2 is SMNVEV (reference sequence). CDR3 size: 14 residues. Between the trimmed V and J ends, which lost 0 bases and 7 bases, there was a span of 9 bases. DNA for the CDR3: TGTGCCAGCAGTTTATCACCGGTAGGTGAAAAACTGTTTTTT. This encodes CASSLSPVGEKLFF.

V and J are TRBV27 and TRBJ1-2, with D unresolved. Germline V gene data show CDR1 as MNHEY and CDR2 as SMNVEV (reference sequence). This CDR3 region has 14 residues. The ends were cut back, 5 bases at V and 6 bases at J, with 16 bases in the middle. CDR3 DNA: TGTGCCAGCAGTCCAACCCCCAATCGAGATGGCTACACCTTC. Translation: CASSPTPNRDGYTF.

This clone was seen more than once but under ten times. The chain is built from TRBV21-1 and TRBJ2-1; the DNA was not compared with TRBD2, the D call given in the table. TRBV21-1 is listed as a pseudogene. The CDR3 length is 17 residues. The CDR3 DNA reads as TGTGCCAGCAGCAAAGTAGGACTAGCGGGGAATTACAATGAGCAGTTCTTC. It translates to CASSKVGLAGNYNEQFF.

This clone is a singleton in its sample. The chain joins TRBV27 to TRBJ1-5; the match to TRBD1 covers 12 bases. The CDR3 length is 19 residues. In germline, CDR1 is MNHEY, CDR2 SMNVEV (reference sequence). Losses at the gene ends were 6 bases for V and 6 bases for J; bases not matched to a gene: 18. CDR3 nucleotides: TGTGCCAGCAGCCTCGAGTTGTGGGGACAGGGGGCGCGGAGTCAGCCCCAGCATTTT. This translates into CASSLELWGQGARSQPQHF.

With regard to this clone: Other DNA sequences within the sample encode an identical CDR3. The V call is TRBV10-1, the J call TRBJ2-7, with unresolved D. The CDR3 spans 13 residues. With 5 bases removed from V and 0 bases from J, the gap between germline ends came to 8 bases. Per the germline V gene, CDR1 is WNHNN and CDR2 is SYGVQD (reference sequence). The CDR3 region is CASSPGPSYEQYF. For the CDR3, the DNA is TGCGCCAGCAGTCCCGGGCCCTCCTACGAGCAGTACTTC.

The chain couples TRBV18 to TRBJ2-1; TRBD1 matches at 11 bases. V lost 4 bases to trimming and J lost 5 bases; unmatched junction nucleotides: 19. Per the germline V gene, CDR1 is KGHSH and CDR2 is LQKENI. There are 20 residues in the CDR3. CDR3 in DNA: TGTGCCAGCTCACTGAAAGGACAGGGGGCAGGGACAGGGCCGGACAATGAGCAGTTCTTC. Translation gives CASSLKGQGAGTGPDNEQFF.

Notes on this clone: Other DNA variants within this sample encode the same CDR3. The chain has TRBV5-6 and TRBJ1-1; D may be TRBD1 (5 bases). Per the germline V gene, CDR1 is SGHDT and CDR2 is YYEEEE. The CDR3 is 14 residues long. V was shortened by 0 bases and J by 3 bases, with 9 bases between the two germline ends. The CDR3 loop reads CASSLEGGDTEAFF. CDR3 DNA sequence: TGTGCCAGCAGCTTGGAGGGAGGGGACACTGAAGCTTTCTTT.

The V and J genes are TRBV27 and TRBJ1-5; TRBD1 is a possible D gene (5 bases). The CDR3 runs 13 residues. Germline CDR1 MNHEY, CDR2 SMNVEV (reference sequence). V was cut by 3 bases and J by 8 bases, with 11 bases left in between. The CDR3 nucleotides are TGTGCCAGCAGTTTCGAGGGGAATGAGCCCCAGCATTTT. This encodes CASSFEGNEPQHF.

This sequence joins TRBV6-5 and TRBJ2-3, with 10 positions matching TRBD2. The CDR3 contains 16 residues. The V and J ends lost 0 bases and 6 bases, in that order; junction bases with no gene match: 6. Germline V gene sequence: CDR1 MNHEY, CDR2 SVGAGI. CDR3 in amino acids: CASSYSSLAGADTQYF. CDR3 coding DNA: TGTGCCAGCAGTTACTCGTCGCTAGCGGGAGCCGATACGCAGTATTTT.

This chain connects TRBV18 to TRBJ1-2, with TRBD1 identical over 9 bases. Per germline, CDR1 KGHSH and CDR2 LQKENI. V lost 3 bases, J lost 8 bases, and 10 bases stayed unmatched. The CDR3 sequence is 15 residues long. Here the CDR3 reads CASSPWDRDSWGYTF. DNA for the CDR3: TGTGCCAGCTCACCGTGGGACAGGGACTCGTGGGGCTACACCTTC.

This rearrangement joins TRBV4-3 to TRBJ2-1; 12 bases are shared with TRBD2. Germline V gene lookup returns CDR1 LGHNA and CDR2 YSLEER. The CDR3 extends over 17 amino acids. V lost 1 base, J lost 6 bases, and 7 bases stayed unmatched. The CDR3 here is CASSQGVLAGGVNEQFF. As DNA, the CDR3 is TGCGCCAGCAGCCAAGGGGTCCTAGCGGGAGGGGTCAATGAGCAGTTCTTC.

The rearrangement links TRBV30 to TRBJ2-3; D perhaps matches TRBD2 (6 bases). The germline CDR1 and CDR2 sequences are GTSNPN and SVGIG (reference sequence). V lost 1 base, J lost 1 base, and 12 bases lay in between. This CDR3 contains 15 residues. The CDR3 DNA sequence: TGTGCCTGGAGTGGCTCGGGGGTTCGCACAGATACGCAGTATTTT. Protein sequence: CAWSGSGVRTDTQYF.

The CDR3: CASSLNNLNYGYTF. CDR3 bases: TGTGCCAGCAGCTTAAATAACCTTAACTATGGCTACACCTTC. The chain has TRBV7-2 and TRBJ1-2; D gene ambiguous. V dropped 2 bases and J dropped 1 base, with 8 bases sitting between them. Germline V gives CDR1 SGHTA, CDR2 FQGNSA. The CDR3 is 14 amino acids.

V usage is TRBV10-1 and J usage is TRBJ1-5; 7 bases are shared with TRBD1. Trimming cost V 10 bases and J 8 bases; bases outside gene matches: 11. There are 13 residues in the CDR3. The germline CDR1 and CDR2 sequences are WNHNN and SYGVQD (reference sequence). For the CDR3, the DNA is TGCGCCACCTCCCGGGACAGCCTCGAGCCCCAGCATTTT. Amino acids: CATSRDSLEPQHF.

To note about this clone: This same CDR3 is encoded by further DNA sequences in the sample. The chain links TRBV4-1 to TRBJ1-1; D unresolved. The CDR3 runs 14 residues. Trimming removed 1 base at V and 1 base at J, with 7 bases between. The germline gives CDR1 MGHRA, CDR2 YSYEKL. DNA of the CDR3: TGCGCCAGCAGCCAAGTGGAAGGGAACACTGAAGCTTTCTTT. This gives the protein CASSQVEGNTEAFF.

V gene TRBV7-2 combines with J gene TRBJ2-7; D perhaps matches TRBD2 (6 bases). Germline lookup yields CDR1 SGHTA and CDR2 FQGNSA. This CDR3 has 15 residues. The ends were cut back, 7 bases at V and 3 bases at J, with 19 bases in the middle. As DNA, the CDR3 is TGTGCCAGCACTCGGTATGGGGGGAACAACTACGAGCAGTACTTC. Translating gives CASTRYGGNNYEQYF.

V gene TRBV7-9 combines with J gene TRBJ2-5; no clear D gene. The germline CDR1 and CDR2 sequences are SEHNR and FQNEAQ (reference sequence). CDR3 length equals 13 residues. V lost 5 bases to trimming and J lost 5 bases, with 12 bases between them. The CDR3 region is CASSAPAVETQYF. CDR3 nucleotides: TGTGCCAGCAGCGCACCGGCAGTCGAGACCCAGTACTTC.

The chain carries TRBV27 and TRBJ2-1; unclear D gene. The CDR3 is made up of 14 amino acids. V gave up 0 bases and J gave up 5 bases, with 8 bases separating them. Germline V lookup: CDR1 MNHEY, CDR2 SMNVEV (reference sequence). The CDR3 DNA sequence: TGTGCCAGCAGTTTATCGTCTGCAAACAATGAGCAGTTCTTC. Translating gives CASSLSSANNEQFF.

With respect to this clone: Other DNA sequences of this sample code for an identical CDR3. The rearrangement joins TRBV5-4 to TRBJ2-1; D may be TRBD2 (5 bases). V was shortened by 2 bases and J by 5 bases, with 5 bases between the two germline ends. This CDR3 has 12 amino acids. Germline assignment: CDR1 SGHNT and CDR2 YYREEE (reference sequence). CDR3 protein: CASSFGDNEQFF. Here the CDR3 DNA reads TGTGCCAGCAGCTTCGGGGACAATGAGCAGTTCTTC.

This clone was seen only once. The chain combines TRBV28 with TRBJ1-1; no firm D call. This CDR3 region has 13 residues. V lost 8 bases to trimming and J lost 1 base, with 11 bases between them. CDR1 MDHEN and CDR2 SYDVKM come from the germline V gene. The CDR3 sequence: CASARRTNTEAFF. DNA for the CDR3: TGTGCCAGCGCCCGCAGAACGAACACTGAAGCTTTCTTT.

The chain joins TRBV6-1 to TRBJ2-7; the match to TRBD1 covers 10 bases. The CDR3 has 13 residues. V lost 4 bases and J lost 5; bases outside the gene matches: 2. The germline V gene encodes CDR1 MNHNS and CDR2 SASEGT. The DNA of the CDR3 is TGTGCCAGCAGTGGGGGGACAGGGGACGAGCAGTACTTC. It yields the protein CASSGGTGDEQYF.

The chain couples TRBV29-1 to TRBJ1-2; D uncertain. V gave up 1 base and J gave up 4 bases, with 19 bases separating them. Germline loops: CDR1 SQVTM, CDR2 ANQGSEA. The CDR3 totals 16 residues. In DNA form, the CDR3 reads TGCAGCGTTGAAGGGGGAGGTTCCGACAATCTCTATGGCTACACCTTC. As protein: CSVEGGGSDNLYGYTF.

V usage is TRBV6-1 and J usage is TRBJ2-7; TRBD2 aligns across 7 bases. This CDR3 is 15 amino acids long. In germline, CDR1 is MNHNS, CDR2 SASEGT. The trim removed 2 bases at V and 3 bases at J, leaving 7 bases unmatched. The CDR3 spells CASSESGTHIYEQYF. As DNA, the CDR3 is TGTGCCAGCAGTGAAAGCGGGACTCACATCTACGAGCAGTACTTC.

A remark on this clone: Different DNA sequences within this sample yield the same CDR3. The chain joins TRBV5-6 to TRBJ2-7; 8 bases match TRBD2. V gave up 4 bases and J gave up 4 bases; unmatched junction bases: 7. Germline V gives CDR1 SGHDT, CDR2 YYEEEE. This CDR3 has 14 amino acids. The CDR3 nucleotides read TGTGCCAGCAGCCCCGGGAGCGGGAGTTACGAGCAGTACTTC. This sequence encodes CASSPGSGSYEQYF. Full variable domain (rest looked up from reference TRBV5-6 and TRBJ2-7): DAGVTQSPTHLIKTRGQQVTLRCSPKSGHDTVSWYQQALGQGPQFIFQYYEEEERQRGNFPDRFSGHQFPNYSSELNVNALLLGDSALYLCASSPGSGSYEQYFGPGTRLTVT.

This clone showed up just once. V usage is TRBV27 and J usage is TRBJ2-5, with 8 bases that match TRBD1. The CDR3 is 16 residues long. The germline gives CDR1 MNHEY, CDR2 SMNVEV (reference sequence). The V and J ends lost 4 bases and 2 bases, in that order; junction bases with no gene match: 9. The CDR3 loop reads CASSSYPDRAQETQYF. The CDR3 bases are TGTGCCAGCAGTTCCTATCCGGACAGGGCACAAGAGACCCAGTACTTC.

The rearrangement uses TRBV9 and TRBJ2-2; 9 nucleotides line up with TRBD2. CDR3 length: 16 amino acids. Germline V gene lookup returns CDR1 SGDLS and CDR2 YYNGEE. V trimming: 0 bases; J trimming: 2 bases; junction bases outside the gene matches: 2. CDR3 bases: TGTGCCAGCAGCGTAGAAGCGGGGGGAAACACCGGGGAGCTGTTTTTT. It specifies CASSVEAGGNTGELFF.